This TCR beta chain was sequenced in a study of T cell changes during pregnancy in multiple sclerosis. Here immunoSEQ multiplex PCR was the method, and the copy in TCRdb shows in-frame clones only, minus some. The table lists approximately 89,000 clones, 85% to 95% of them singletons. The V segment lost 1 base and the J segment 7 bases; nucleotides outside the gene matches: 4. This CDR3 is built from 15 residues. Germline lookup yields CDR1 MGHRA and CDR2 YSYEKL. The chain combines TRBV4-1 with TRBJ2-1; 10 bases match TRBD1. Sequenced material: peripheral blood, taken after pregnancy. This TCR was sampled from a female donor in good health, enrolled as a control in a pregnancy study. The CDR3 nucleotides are TGCGCCAGCAGCCAAGGACAGGGGGCCAATAATGAGCAGTTCTTC. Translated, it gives CASSQGQGANNEQFF.